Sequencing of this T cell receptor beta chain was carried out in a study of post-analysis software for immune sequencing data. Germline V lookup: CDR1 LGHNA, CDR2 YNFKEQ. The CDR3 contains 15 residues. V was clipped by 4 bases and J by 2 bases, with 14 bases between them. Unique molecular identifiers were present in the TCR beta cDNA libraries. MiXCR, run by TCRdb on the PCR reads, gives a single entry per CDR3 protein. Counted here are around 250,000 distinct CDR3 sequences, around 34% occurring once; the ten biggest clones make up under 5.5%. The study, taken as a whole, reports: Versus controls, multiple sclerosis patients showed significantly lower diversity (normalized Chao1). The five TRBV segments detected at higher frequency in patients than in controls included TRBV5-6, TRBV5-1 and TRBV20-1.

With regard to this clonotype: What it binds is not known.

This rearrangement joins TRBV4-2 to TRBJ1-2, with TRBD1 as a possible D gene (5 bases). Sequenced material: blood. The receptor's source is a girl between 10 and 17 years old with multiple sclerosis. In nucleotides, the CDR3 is TGTGCCAGCAGCCCCGCCCCGGGGACCAACTATGGCTACACCTTC. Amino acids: CASSPAPGTNYGYTF.